A selection of T cell receptor beta chains follows, all from one sample in a study of T cell responses to AZD1222 COVID-19 vaccine. The repertoire was sequenced with immunoSEQ multiplex PCR; TCRdb's copy has only in-frame clones and lacks some. The sample shows 45,000 to 60,000 clones, roughly 87% of them seen only once. This specimen consisted of peripheral blood, obtained on day 0 of AZD1222 vaccination. All receptors derive from an adult in good health. Each CDR3 is given without its conserved first and last residue. Only some rows state a clone size, as once, few, many or a class for expanded clones.

CDR3aa: ASSTGHLNTEAF; j_gene: TRBJ1-1; abundance: NA; v_gene: TRBV5-6
CDR3aa: ASSAGTSTGELF; j_gene: TRBJ2-2; abundance: NA; v_gene: TRBV9
CDR3aa: ASSQETGLYNEQF; j_gene: TRBJ2-1; abundance: NA; v_gene: TRBV5-1
CDR3aa: ASSLVGTGNTIY; j_gene: TRBJ1-3; abundance: NA; v_gene: TRBV7-9
CDR3aa: ASGPGRDKYNEQF; j_gene: TRBJ2-1; abundance: NA; v_gene: TRBV5-1
CDR3aa: ASSFRAGSHNEQF; j_gene: TRBJ2-1; abundance: NA; v_gene: TRBV5-1
CDR3aa: ASSINAAEGTEAF; j_gene: TRBJ1-1; abundance: NA; v_gene: TRBV19
CDR3aa: ASSTGGYNSPLH; j_gene: TRBJ1-6; abundance: NA; v_gene: TRBV19
CDR3aa: ASSPRAQGYNSPLH; j_gene: TRBJ1-6; abundance: NA; v_gene: TRBV5-6
CDR3aa: ASSFVTRGGVQETQY; j_gene: TRBJ2-5; abundance: NA; v_gene: TRBV5-6
CDR3aa: ATSGSDREQPQH; j_gene: TRBJ1-5; abundance: NA; v_gene: TRBV24-1
CDR3aa: AWSPGTVNEKLF; j_gene: TRBJ1-4; abundance: NA; v_gene: TRBV30
CDR3aa: ACSRGSERNYGYT; j_gene: TRBJ1-2; abundance: NA; v_gene: TRBV6-5
CDR3aa: ASSLVVSGRGGELF; j_gene: TRBJ2-2; abundance: NA; v_gene: TRBV7-8
CDR3aa: ASSLALGVAKNIQY; j_gene: TRBJ2-4; abundance: NA; v_gene: TRBV5-1
CDR3aa: ASSASGVRETQY; j_gene: TRBJ2-5; abundance: once; v_gene: TRBV2
CDR3aa: ATKERGNYNSPLH; j_gene: TRBJ1-6; abundance: NA; v_gene: TRBV19
CDR3aa: ASSSTRKPLTTDTQY; j_gene: TRBJ2-3; abundance: NA; v_gene: TRBV11-2
CDR3aa: ASSEDRGLEGYT; j_gene: TRBJ1-2; abundance: NA; v_gene: TRBV10-2
CDR3aa: ASSPRGSGELF; j_gene: TRBJ2-2; abundance: NA; v_gene: TRBV19
CDR3aa: ASSQGASGAYTGELF; j_gene: TRBJ2-2; abundance: NA; v_gene: TRBV4-3
CDR3aa: ASSDRDTGELF; j_gene: TRBJ2-2; abundance: large; v_gene: TRBV6-4
CDR3aa: ASSPTGVRSYEQY; j_gene: TRBJ2-7; abundance: NA; v_gene: TRBV19
CDR3aa: ASSVAGGGTDTQY; j_gene: TRBJ2-3; abundance: NA; v_gene: TRBV9
CDR3aa: ASSSSGGINEQF; j_gene: TRBJ2-1; abundance: NA; v_gene: TRBV28
CDR3aa: AGRGGVDKGGYT; j_gene: TRBJ1-2; abundance: once; v_gene: TRBV6-5
CDR3aa: ASSDQGDEKLF; j_gene: TRBJ1-4; abundance: NA; v_gene: TRBV6-2/TRBV6-3
CDR3aa: ASSPSGNEQF; j_gene: TRBJ2-1; abundance: few; v_gene: TRBV3-1/TRBV3-2
CDR3aa: ASSLAAGTYEQY; j_gene: TRBJ2-7; abundance: few; v_gene: TRBV5-1
CDR3aa: ASSTGGAGEKLF; j_gene: TRBJ1-4; abundance: NA; v_gene: TRBV19
CDR3aa: ASSPGQGSSPLH; j_gene: TRBJ1-6; abundance: NA; v_gene: TRBV5-1
CDR3aa: ASSFTVNYGYT; j_gene: TRBJ1-2; abundance: NA; v_gene: TRBV12-3/TRBV12-4
CDR3aa: ASAPGRGNSPLH; j_gene: TRBJ1-6; abundance: NA; v_gene: TRBV19
CDR3aa: ASSLEAIAAGELF; j_gene: TRBJ2-2; abundance: NA; v_gene: TRBV7-2
CDR3aa: ASSQKGSMNTEAF; j_gene: TRBJ1-1; abundance: NA; v_gene: TRBV4-3
CDR3aa: ASSLVIGRTDTQY; j_gene: TRBJ2-3; abundance: NA; v_gene: TRBV7-8
CDR3aa: ATSRDAGRNQPQH; j_gene: TRBJ1-5; abundance: NA; v_gene: TRBV15
CDR3aa: ASSQDRGPYEQY; j_gene: TRBJ2-7; abundance: few; v_gene: TRBV4-1
CDR3aa: ASSWTEMNTEAF; j_gene: TRBJ1-1; abundance: NA; v_gene: TRBV5-1